The clone carrying this TCR beta chain came up a few times. Its target is not known. Germline lookup yields CDR1 LNHDA and CDR2 SQIVND (reference sequence). The V and J ends lost 2 bases and 5 bases respectively, with 10 bases between them. This CDR3 region has 14 residues. These data are taken from a study of beta chain features in type 1 diabetes. Study-wide findings and caveats: VDJ junctions from patients with type 1 diabetes contained fewer insertions and more deletions.

Sequencing targeted expressed TCRB transcripts, as all isolated RNA had been reverse transcribed. The method was immunoSEQ multiplex PCR; TCRdb's version includes in-frame clones alone and lacks a portion of them. Among 310,000 or so clones listed, 8% to 13% were seen once. The sequenced sample consisted of naive CD4+ T cells from blood. The clonotype was recovered from a young woman in good health. The chain couples TRBV19 to TRBJ2-1; a weak D match, TRBD2 (6 bases). The CDR3 DNA follows: TGTGCCAGTAGTATACCCGGGAGCCACAATGAGCAGTTCTTC. Its translation: CASSIPGSHNEQFF.